This section outlines one T cell receptor beta chain sequence together with its context. Antigen unknown. These data come from a study of cytomegalovirus exposure and HLA in healthy donors. V lost 2 bases and J 8 bases, leaving 12 bases between the germline ends. CDR3 size: 12 residues. The V gene's germline CDR1 is SQVTM and CDR2 ANQGSEA. Study findings and constraints: The HLA-A and HLA-B alleles of most subjects were reportedly predicted accurately from TCR beta sequences. Per a prior analysis, the majority of TCR beta V segments were productive roughly 90% or roughly 30% of the time. Follow-up analysis later connected one missense variant in DCLRE1C with trimming of TCR beta V- and J-genes. Presence/absence analyses supposed approximately even sequencing depth among donors.

The PCR made use of 60 Vbeta and 13 Jbeta primers. TCRdb keeps only in-frame clones here, not all; method: immunoSEQ multiplex PCR. The repertoire has around 99,000 clones, 77% of them found once; the top ten carry 3.5% to 5%. The sequenced material came from PBMCs. This clonotype originated in a male donor in good health and CMV-seronegative. The chain joins TRBV29-1 to TRBJ1-2; perhaps TRBD1 as D (5 bases). The DNA for the CDR3 is TGCAGCGTTGAAAGGCAGGGAAAGGGCTACACCTTC. It is translated as CSVERQGKGYTF.